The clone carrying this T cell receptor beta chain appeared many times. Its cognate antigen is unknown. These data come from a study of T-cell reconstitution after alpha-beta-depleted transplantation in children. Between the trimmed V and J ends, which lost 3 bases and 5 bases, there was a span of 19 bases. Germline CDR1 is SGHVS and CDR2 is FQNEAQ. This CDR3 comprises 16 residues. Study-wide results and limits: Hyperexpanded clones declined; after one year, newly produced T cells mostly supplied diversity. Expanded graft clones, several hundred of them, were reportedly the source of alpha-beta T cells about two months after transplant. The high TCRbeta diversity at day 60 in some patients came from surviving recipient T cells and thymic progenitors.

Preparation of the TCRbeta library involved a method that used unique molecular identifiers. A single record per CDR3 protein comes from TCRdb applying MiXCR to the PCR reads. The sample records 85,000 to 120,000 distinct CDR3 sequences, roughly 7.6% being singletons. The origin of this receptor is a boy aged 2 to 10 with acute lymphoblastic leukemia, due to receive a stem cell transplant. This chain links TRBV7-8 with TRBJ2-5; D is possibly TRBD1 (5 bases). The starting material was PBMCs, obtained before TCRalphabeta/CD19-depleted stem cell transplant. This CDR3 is CASSFARVPHRETQYF. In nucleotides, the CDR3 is TGTGCCAGCAGCTTCGCCAGGGTCCCCCATCGGGAGACCCAGTACTTC.